Sequencing of this TCR beta chain was carried out in a study of metastatic and nonmetastatic thyroid tumors. About the research overall: From malignant and benign thyroid patients, repertoires in blood and in tumor or nodule tissue were compared. The study's findings and limits: Compared with benign nodules, malignant thyroid tumors were reported to have significantly higher TCR beta diversity in both blood and tumor.

Ahead of thyroid surgery, no patient had received treatment of any kind. In its sample, this clone was seen many times. What it binds is unknown. The sample holds other DNA sequences that translate to the same CDR3. CDR1 and CDR2 (germline): SNHLY, FYNNEI. The CDR3 is made up of 15 amino acids. With V trimmed by 8 bases and J by 5 bases, 15 bases remained unmatched. Study processing details: What underpinned the distant-metastasis classifier for papillary thyroid cancer was the set of CDR3 differences across clinicopathological groups. MiXCR reprocessed the PCR reads for TCRdb. These V and J calls rely on TCRdb rather than the paper's analysis. The table lists some 38,000 clones, roughly 13% of them singletons.

This receptor was obtained from a female donor with papillary thyroid cancer or a benign thyroid nodule (not recorded which). Some clones in this sample may be carry-over from other donors' samples. The sequencing input was blood. This chain joins TRBV2 and TRBJ2-7; 7 nucleotides align to TRBD1. The CDR3 DNA reads as TGTGCCAGCTCCCCAGGGGGAGCTGGTGTAGACGAGCAGTACTTC. It is translated as CASSPGGAGVDEQYF.